This is a list of T cell receptor beta chains from one sample in a study of cytomegalovirus exposure and HLA in healthy donors. Some clones are missing from TCRdb's copy, which holds only in-frame ones; the method was immunoSEQ multiplex PCR. Of a few hundred thousand clones in the sample, over 90% are singletons; the top ten hold about 1.8%. What was sequenced was PBMCs. The receptors shown here come from a girl aged 2-10 years in good health and CMV-seronegative. CDR3s include the opening cysteine and the closing phenylalanine or tryptophan. A D gene is named only where the DNA matches it firmly. Clone size is not always given. Where it is, it says once, few, many or a class for expanded clones.

V gene	J gene	D gene	clone size	CDR3 protein	CDR3 DNA
TRBV7-8	TRBJ1-2	-	-	CASSTGRPDGYTF	TGTGCCAGCAGCACTGGGAGACCCGACGGCTACACCTTC
TRBV30	TRBJ1-5	-	-	CAWSAPGDYSNQPQHF	TGTGCCTGGAGTGCCCCAGGCGATTATAGCAATCAGCCCCAGCATTTT
TRBV25-1	TRBJ1-3	-	few	CASSLSSGNTIYF	TGTGCCAGCTCGCTGAGCTCTGGAAACACCATATATTTT
TRBV11-2	TRBJ1-5	TRBD1	-	CASSSSRDSTGGNQPQHF	TGTGCCAGCAGCTCCTCCCGGGACAGCACCGGGGGCAATCAGCCCCAGCATTTT
TRBV28	TRBJ2-5	-	-	CASSATRTFQETQYF	TGTGCCAGCAGTGCCACCCGGACTTTCCAAGAGACCCAGTACTTC
TRBV19	TRBJ1-5	-	-	CASSISSSAQPQHF	TGTGCCAGTAGTATTTCGAGCAGCGCTCAGCCCCAGCATTTT
TRBV19	TRBJ1-2	-	-	CASIRGASANYGYTF	TGTGCCAGTATTCGCGGGGCGTCCGCTAACTATGGCTACACCTTC
TRBV27	TRBJ2-7	-	-	CASRSSYEQYF	TGTGCCAGCAGGAGCTCCTACGAGCAGTACTTC
TRBV27	TRBJ2-1	TRBD2	-	CASSLAGGAYNEQFF	TGTGCCAGCAGTCTTGCGGGAGGGGCCTACAATGAGCAGTTCTTC
TRBV11-2	TRBJ2-2	TRBD2	once	CASSPGLAGGWNTGELFF	TGTGCCAGCAGCCCGGGACTAGCGGGAGGGTGGAACACCGGGGAGCTGTTTTTT
TRBV28	TRBJ1-4	-	-	CASSFPVRGEKLFF	TGTGCCAGCAGTTTCCCGGTTAGGGGGGAAAAACTGTTTTTT
TRBV7-9	TRBJ1-5	TRBD1	-	CASSNRTGLNQPQHF	TGTGCCAGTAGTAATCGGACAGGGCTCAATCAGCCCCAGCATTTT
TRBV28	TRBJ2-5	-	-	CASSPSGGPRETQYF	TGTGCCAGCAGCCCCTCGGGGGGCCCCCGGGAGACCCAGTACTTC
TRBV28	TRBJ2-7	TRBD2	-	CANARAGGDRNEQYF	TGTGCCAACGCTAGGGCGGGGGGGGATCGGAACGAGCAGTACTTC
TRBV5-1	TRBJ1-1	TRBD1	once	CASSVTGRNTEAFF	TGCGCCAGCAGCGTGACAGGGAGAAACACTGAAGCTTTCTTT
TRBV19	TRBJ2-2	TRBD1	-	CASSRTGGKNTGELFF	TGTGCCAGTAGCCGGACAGGGGGGAAGAACACCGGGGAGCTGTTTTTT
TRBV11-2	TRBJ1-4	TRBD1	-	CASSLGVGQGEKLFF	TGTGCCAGCAGCTTAGGTGTGGGACAGGGTGAAAAACTGTTTTTT
TRBV5-1	TRBJ2-7	TRBD1	-	CASSKGQGAISYEQYF	TGCGCCAGCAGCAAAGGACAGGGGGCTATCTCCTACGAGCAGTACTTC
TRBV6-1	TRBJ2-6	-	once	CASSEQGTGANVLTF	TGTGCCAGCAGTGAACAGGGGACTGGGGCCAACGTCCTGACTTTC
TRBV7-2	TRBJ2-7	TRBD1	-	CASSIQGAVSYEQYF	TGTGCCAGCAGCATACAGGGGGCGGTCTCCTACGAGCAGTACTTC
TRBV19	TRBJ2-1	-	-	CASTSRGAFHNEQFF	TGTGCCAGTACCTCCCGGGGTGCATTCCACAATGAGCAGTTCTTC
TRBV7-2	TRBJ1-2	TRBD1	once	CASSLRPSGGGGYTF	TGTGCCAGCAGCTTAAGACCGTCAGGGGGCGGTGGCTACACCTTC
TRBV7-9	TRBJ2-6	-	-	CASSSQRSIGANVLTF	TGTGCCAGCAGCTCCCAACGGTCTATTGGGGCCAACGTCCTGACTTTC
TRBV6-1	TRBJ1-2	TRBD1	-	CASSLTGGDYGYTF	TGTGCCAGCAGTTTGACAGGGGGCGACTATGGCTACACCTTC
TRBV5-4	TRBJ2-7	TRBD2	-	CASSLEAGAPREQYF	TGTGCCAGCAGCTTGGAGGCGGGAGCTCCTCGGGAGCAGTACTTC
TRBV5-4	TRBJ2-7	TRBD1	-	CAIQGPSTEQYF	TGTGCCATACAGGGGCCCTCGACCGAGCAGTACTTC
TRBV6-6	TRBJ1-1	-	-	CASTTGAEAFF	TGTGCCAGCACCACGGGGGCTGAAGCTTTCTTT
TRBV6-4	TRBJ2-1	TRBD2	-	CASSDLSGGQDEQFF	TGTGCCAGCAGTGACCTTAGCGGGGGGCAAGATGAGCAGTTCTTC
TRBV7-9	TRBJ1-3	-	-	CASSPQDSGNTIYF	TGTGCCAGCAGCCCACAGGATTCTGGAAACACCATATATTTT
TRBV27	TRBJ2-1	-	-	CASSNSIRGSYNEQFF	TGTGCCAGCAGCAACTCGATCCGGGGCTCCTACAATGAGCAGTTCTTC
TRBV30	TRBJ1-1	TRBD1	once	CAWTRVQGIMNTEAFF	TGTGCCTGGACACGCGTACAGGGGATAATGAACACTGAAGCTTTCTTT
TRBV9	TRBJ1-2	-	-	CASSSRQPYGYTF	TGTGCCAGCAGTTCCCGACAGCCCTATGGCTACACCTTC
TRBV15	TRBJ2-7	TRBD1	-	CATSRGRGTGDYEQYF	TGTGCCACCAGCAGAGGCCGTGGGACAGGGGACTACGAGCAGTACTTC
TRBV30	TRBJ1-2	-	-	CAWSLDRGYGYTF	TGTGCCTGGAGCCTTGACAGAGGCTATGGCTACACCTTC
TRBV5-1	TRBJ1-4	-	few	CASSLGGEMEKLFF	TGCGCCAGCAGCTTGGGTGGGGAGATGGAAAAACTGTTTTTT
TRBV5-6	TRBJ1-3	-	-	CASSLISNSGNTIYF	TGTGCCAGCAGCTTGATTTCCAATTCTGGAAACACCATATATTTT
TRBV19	TRBJ2-7	TRBD1	once	CASSTTGQGGHEQYF	TGTGCCAGTAGCACAACGGGACAGGGCGGTCACGAGCAGTACTTC